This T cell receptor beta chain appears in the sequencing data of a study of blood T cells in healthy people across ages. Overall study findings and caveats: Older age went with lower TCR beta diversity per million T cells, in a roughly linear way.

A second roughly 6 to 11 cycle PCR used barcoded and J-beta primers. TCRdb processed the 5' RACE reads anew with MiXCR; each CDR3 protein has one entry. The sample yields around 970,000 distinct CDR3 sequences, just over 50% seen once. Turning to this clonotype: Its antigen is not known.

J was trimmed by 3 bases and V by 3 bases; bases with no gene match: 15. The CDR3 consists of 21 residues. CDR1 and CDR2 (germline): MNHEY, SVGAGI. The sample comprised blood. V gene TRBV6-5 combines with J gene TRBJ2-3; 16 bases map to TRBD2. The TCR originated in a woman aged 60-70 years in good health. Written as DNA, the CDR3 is TGTGCCAGCAGTTATGCCTCGGGACTAGCGGGAGGGTCGCCAGAGACAGATACGCAGTATTTT. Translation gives CASSYASGLAGGSPETDTQYF.